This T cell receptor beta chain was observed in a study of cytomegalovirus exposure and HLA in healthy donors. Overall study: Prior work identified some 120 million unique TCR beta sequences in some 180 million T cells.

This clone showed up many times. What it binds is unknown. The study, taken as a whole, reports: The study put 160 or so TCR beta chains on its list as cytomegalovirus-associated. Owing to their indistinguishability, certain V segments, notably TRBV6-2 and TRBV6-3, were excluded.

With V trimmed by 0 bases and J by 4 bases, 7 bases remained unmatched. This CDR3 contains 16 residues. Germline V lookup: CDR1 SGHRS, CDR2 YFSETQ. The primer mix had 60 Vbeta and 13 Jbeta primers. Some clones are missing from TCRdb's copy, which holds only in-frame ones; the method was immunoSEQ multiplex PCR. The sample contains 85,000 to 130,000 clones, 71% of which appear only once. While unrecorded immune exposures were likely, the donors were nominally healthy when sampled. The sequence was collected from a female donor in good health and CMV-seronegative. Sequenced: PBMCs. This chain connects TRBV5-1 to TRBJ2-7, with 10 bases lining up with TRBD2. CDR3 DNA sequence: TGCGCCAGCAGCTTGGTGGCTAGCGGGAGAGGGTACGAGCAGTACTTC. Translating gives CASSLVASGRGYEQYF.